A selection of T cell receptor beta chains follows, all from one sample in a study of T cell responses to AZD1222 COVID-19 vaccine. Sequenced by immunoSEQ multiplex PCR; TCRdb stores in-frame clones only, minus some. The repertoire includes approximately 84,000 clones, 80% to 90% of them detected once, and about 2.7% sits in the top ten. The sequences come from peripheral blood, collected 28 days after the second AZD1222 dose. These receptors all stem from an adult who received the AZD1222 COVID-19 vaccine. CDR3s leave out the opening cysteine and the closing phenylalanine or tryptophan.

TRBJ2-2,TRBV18,ASSPEAWQGRAGELF
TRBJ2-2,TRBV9,ASSVEGAPNTGELF
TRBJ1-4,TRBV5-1,ASSLVPGVYEKLF
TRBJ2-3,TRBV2,ASSEGNPWLAGGITDTQY
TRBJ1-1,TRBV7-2,ASSLFGGPGITTEAF
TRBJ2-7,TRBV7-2,ASSLSAFTGIGEQY
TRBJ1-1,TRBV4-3,ASSQGSGSTEAF
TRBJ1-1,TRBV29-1,SVGQGNTEAF
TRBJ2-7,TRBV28,ASSFFNYEQY
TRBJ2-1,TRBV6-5,ASSYSGAEANEQF
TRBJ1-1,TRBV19,ASSITENTEAF
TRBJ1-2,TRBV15,ATSRGGRARGGSYGYT
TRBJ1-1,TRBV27,ASSFIAEAF
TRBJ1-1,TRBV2,ASSPEVGTEAF
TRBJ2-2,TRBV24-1,ATAAAGNTGELF
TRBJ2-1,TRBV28,ASSLSSGGPYNEQF
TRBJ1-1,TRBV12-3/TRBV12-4,ASSQNTEAF
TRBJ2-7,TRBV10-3,AISELGTGSEQY
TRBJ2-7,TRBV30,AWSAQGRLNYEQY
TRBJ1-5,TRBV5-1,ASSLEGAYHQPQH
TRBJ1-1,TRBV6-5,ASSLTGFMNTEAF
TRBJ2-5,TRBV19,ASSITSGSPGETQY
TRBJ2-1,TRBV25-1,ASSEVGGLTSYNEQF
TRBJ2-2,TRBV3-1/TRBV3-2,ASSPPGHTGELF
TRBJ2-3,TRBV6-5,ASTSRTDTQY
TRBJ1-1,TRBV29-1,SDTGQQGPEAF
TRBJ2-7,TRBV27,ASRPIAGGESEQY
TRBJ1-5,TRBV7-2,ASSLHQGSNQPQH
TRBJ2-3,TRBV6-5,ASGAGFTDTQY
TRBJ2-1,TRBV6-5,ASRRGGEQF
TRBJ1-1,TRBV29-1,SVEDLQGGGTEAF
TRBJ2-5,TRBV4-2,ASSQHDRTSGGQETQY
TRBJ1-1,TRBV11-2,ASSLAGGVTEAF
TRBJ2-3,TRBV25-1,ASSPQGLAGVRDTQY
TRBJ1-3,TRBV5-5,ASSLRKMRSSGNTIY
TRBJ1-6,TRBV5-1,ASSASGTYSGALH
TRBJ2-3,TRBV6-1,ASTPGLASDTQY
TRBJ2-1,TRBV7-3,ASSSTGYNEQF
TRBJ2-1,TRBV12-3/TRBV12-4,ASSFRGNEQF
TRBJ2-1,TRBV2,ASSESWPYNEQF
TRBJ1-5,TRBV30,AWSVRGTGGNQPQH